Given below is one TCR beta chain in context. Its antigen is still unknown. The data stem from a study of human T cells and chemical hapten exposure. As for the study in general: DPC (0.01%) was patch tested on the upper back and read at 6 days.

Germline V CDR1 and CDR2: KGHDR, SFDVKD. The CDR3 contains 14 residues. Trimming removed 2 bases at V and 6 bases at J, with 9 bases between. Overall study results and limits: The number of TCRs over 1 in 1000 frequency stayed unchanged after DPC. Expanded TCRs grouped into significantly more large CDR3 similarity clusters than controls produced.

Noted time point: patch test 1, 2 weeks after DPC sensitization. Treatment denoted: therapeutic diphenylcyclopropenone sensitization with weekly scalp DPC. TCRdb called the RACE reads again in MiXCR, with one record for every CDR3 protein. The sample holds some 180,000 distinct CDR3 sequences, approximately 20% seen once. The rearrangement joins TRBV24-1 to TRBJ2-2; D is possibly TRBD2 (6 bases). The source of this sequence is a woman between 45 and 60 years old with alopecia areata. Some clones in this sample may be carry-over from other donors' samples. The source was whole blood, collected in connection with sensitization to the hapten diphenylcyclopropenone (DPC). CDR3: CATSDWREAGELFF. In nucleotides, the CDR3 is TGTGCCACCAGTGATTGGAGGGAAGCCGGGGAGCTGTTTTTT.